The present TCR beta chain was sequenced within a study of CD8+ T cells in alopecia areata. Study outcomes and limitations: Persistence in scalp and blood during tofacitinib was observed for many expanded lesional clones. Normal scalp had lower clonality than lesional scalp, with alopecia totalis/universalis lesions showing this most strongly.

As concerns this clone: Its cognate antigen is unknown. The junction differs from germline at one of its ends, possibly a read error.

RNA extraction and reverse transcription yielded cDNA as sequencing template. Sequencing was performed with immunoSEQ multiplex PCR; in TCRdb, only in-frame clones are kept and a portion is missing. Among about 210,000 clones listed, about three fifths were seen once. The CDR3 spans 14 residues. Germline loops: CDR1 SQVTM, CDR2 ANQGSEA. The treatment was: oral pan-JAK inhibitor, 5-10 mg twice daily. T lymphocytes (CD4+ and CD8+) were sorted from PBMCs. This material consisted of CD4+ T cells sorted from blood, taken at week 4, from a patient treated with tofacitinib. The rearrangement links TRBV29-1 to TRBJ1-2, with a possible D match to TRBD1 (6 bases). The TCR sequence derives from a human donor with alopecia areata. The DNA for the CDR3 is TGCAGCGCTGAACGGACAGCAGCCTTCTATGGCTACACCTTC. Protein: CSAERTAAFYGYTF.